The rows below give T cell receptor beta chains drawn from one sample of a study of blood T cell repertoires in COVID-19. Assay used: immunoSEQ multiplex PCR; TCRdb lists only in-frame clones, some missing. This sample has approximately 160,000 clones, with approximately 85% found just once. Sequenced sample: peripheral blood. The receptor set was obtained from a man aged 40-49 years who had recovered from COVID-19. Each CDR3 is given with its conserved first and last residue. A D gene is named only where the DNA matches it firmly. Not all rows give a size; the values are once, few, many and, for expanded clones, a class.

J gene: TRBJ2-7
clone size: NA
V gene: TRBV5-4
D gene: TRBD1
CDR3 DNA: TGTGCCAGCAGCCCCGGGACAGGGGTCCACGAGCAGTACTTC
CDR3 protein: CASSPGTGVHEQYF

J gene: TRBJ1-5
clone size: NA
V gene: TRBV28
D gene: TRBD1
CDR3 DNA: TGTGCCACCCTGCCCTTACAGGGGAGAGGGCAGCCCCAGCATTTT
CDR3 protein: CATLPLQGRGQPQHF

J gene: TRBJ2-1
clone size: NA
V gene: TRBV27
D gene: TRBD1
CDR3 DNA: TGTGCCAGCAGAGCCGGGACAGGGAACAATGAGCAGTTCTTC
CDR3 protein: CASRAGTGNNEQFF

J gene: TRBJ2-3
clone size: NA
V gene: TRBV6-1
D gene: TRBD1
CDR3 DNA: TGTGCCAGCAGTGAAAACACAGGGGGAGATACGCAGTATTTT
CDR3 protein: CASSENTGGDTQYF

J gene: TRBJ1-5
clone size: NA
V gene: TRBV2
D gene: TRBD1
CDR3 DNA: TGTGCCAGCAGTGAAAACAGGGGTCAGCCCCAGCATTTT
CDR3 protein: CASSENRGQPQHF

J gene: TRBJ1-4
clone size: NA
V gene: TRBV4-2
D gene: TRBD1
CDR3 DNA: TGTGCCAGCAGCCCGGGACAGGGAGACGAAAAACTGTTTTTT
CDR3 protein: CASSPGQGDEKLFF

J gene: TRBJ2-3
clone size: NA
V gene: TRBV7-2
D gene: TRBD2
CDR3 DNA: TGTGCCAGCAGCTTAGCCTTTGGGGGGGGAGGTACAGATACGCAGTATTTT
CDR3 protein: CASSLAFGGGGTDTQYF

J gene: TRBJ1-3
clone size: few
V gene: TRBV27
D gene: NA
CDR3 DNA: TGTGCCAGCAGTTTATCCGGGGGGGGGCTCACTGGAAACACCATATATTTT
CDR3 protein: CASSLSGGGLTGNTIYF

J gene: TRBJ1-3
clone size: NA
V gene: TRBV4-3
D gene: NA
CDR3 DNA: TGCGCCAGCAGCCAAAGGGGGGGAAACACCATATATTTT
CDR3 protein: CASSQRGGNTIYF

J gene: TRBJ1-5
clone size: NA
V gene: TRBV3-1/TRBV3-2
D gene: NA
CDR3 DNA: TGTGCCAGCAGCCAAGGGGTAGGAGGGGACCTAGGGCCCCAGCATTTT
CDR3 protein: CASSQGVGGDLGPQHF

J gene: TRBJ2-3
clone size: NA
V gene: TRBV5-1
D gene: TRBD2
CDR3 DNA: TGCGCCAGCAGCTTGTCGTTAGCGGGAGCGGATACGCAGTATTTT
CDR3 protein: CASSLSLAGADTQYF

J gene: TRBJ2-7
clone size: NA
V gene: TRBV11-3
D gene: NA
CDR3 DNA: TGTGCCAGCAGTCGCACAAGGGGCAGCTACGAGCAGTACTTC
CDR3 protein: CASSRTRGSYEQYF

J gene: TRBJ2-7
clone size: few
V gene: TRBV12-3/TRBV12-4
D gene: NA
CDR3 DNA: TGTGCCAGCAGTTTAGGAGAACCCCACGAGCAGTACTTC
CDR3 protein: CASSLGEPHEQYF

J gene: TRBJ1-5
clone size: NA
V gene: TRBV2
D gene: TRBD1
CDR3 DNA: TGTGCCAGCAGTGAAAGACAGGGAACGAGTCAGCCCCAGCATTTT
CDR3 protein: CASSERQGTSQPQHF

J gene: TRBJ2-7
clone size: NA
V gene: TRBV7-8
D gene: NA
CDR3 DNA: TGTGCCAGCAGCTTAGGAGGTATTTCCTACGAGCAGTACTTC
CDR3 protein: CASSLGGISYEQYF

J gene: TRBJ1-2
clone size: few
V gene: TRBV6-6
D gene: TRBD1
CDR3 DNA: TGTGCCAGCAGAGCGGACAGGAACTCCTATGGCTACACCTTC
CDR3 protein: CASRADRNSYGYTF

J gene: TRBJ2-3
clone size: NA
V gene: TRBV5-8
D gene: NA
CDR3 DNA: TGTGCCAGCAGCCAAGCACTAGCATATAGCACAGATACGCAGTATTTT
CDR3 protein: CASSQALAYSTDTQYF

J gene: TRBJ1-4
clone size: NA
V gene: TRBV6-5
D gene: TRBD1
CDR3 DNA: TGTGCCAGCAGCCGACAGGGTCTTCGACTGTTTTTT
CDR3 protein: CASSRQGLRLFF

J gene: TRBJ1-2
clone size: NA
V gene: TRBV29-1
D gene: NA
CDR3 DNA: TGCAGCGTGACCCGGACAGATTACTATGGCTACACCTTC
CDR3 protein: CSVTRTDYYGYTF

J gene: TRBJ2-2
clone size: NA
V gene: TRBV18
D gene: TRBD1
CDR3 DNA: TGTGCCAGCGCGCCGGGACAGTCGAACACCGGGGAGCTGTTTTTT
CDR3 protein: CASAPGQSNTGELFF

J gene: TRBJ2-1
clone size: NA
V gene: TRBV13
D gene: TRBD2
CDR3 DNA: TGTGCCAGCAGCTTAGCGGGACTAGCGGGTGAGCAGTTCTTC
CDR3 protein: CASSLAGLAGEQFF

J gene: TRBJ2-5
clone size: NA
V gene: TRBV28
D gene: NA
CDR3 DNA: TGTGCCAGCGTCGAGGTAGCGGCAGGCCAAGAGACCCAGTACTTC
CDR3 protein: CASVEVAAGQETQYF

J gene: TRBJ1-4
clone size: NA
V gene: TRBV11-2
D gene: NA
CDR3 DNA: TGTGCCAGCAGCTTAGGCAGGGCAACTAATGAAAAACTGTTTTTT
CDR3 protein: CASSLGRATNEKLFF

J gene: TRBJ1-5
clone size: NA
V gene: TRBV11-2
D gene: TRBD1
CDR3 DNA: TGTGCCAGCAGCTTAGGGCAGGGACAGGGGAACAATCAGCCCCAGCATTTT
CDR3 protein: CASSLGQGQGNNQPQHF

J gene: TRBJ2-1
clone size: once
V gene: TRBV4-3
D gene: NA
CDR3 DNA: TGCGCCAGCAGCCAAACAGGCGCCGCAGTGCCTAATGAGCAGTTCTTC
CDR3 protein: CASSQTGAAVPNEQFF

J gene: TRBJ2-7
clone size: NA
V gene: TRBV11-3
D gene: NA
CDR3 DNA: TGTGCCAGCAGCTTAACGGGAAGCGAGCAGTACTTC
CDR3 protein: CASSLTGSEQYF

J gene: TRBJ1-5
clone size: NA
V gene: TRBV4-2
D gene: TRBD1
CDR3 DNA: TGTGCCAGCAGCCAAACAGGGGGCCGTAATCAGCCCCAGCATTTT
CDR3 protein: CASSQTGGRNQPQHF

J gene: TRBJ2-3
clone size: NA
V gene: TRBV9
D gene: NA
CDR3 DNA: TGTGCCAGCAGCGATCTGACAGATACGCAGTATTTT
CDR3 protein: CASSDLTDTQYF

J gene: TRBJ1-6
clone size: NA
V gene: TRBV18
D gene: TRBD1
CDR3 DNA: TGTGCCAGCTCCCTTGGACAGGGAGGGTCACCCCTCCACTTT
CDR3 protein: CASSLGQGGSPLHF

J gene: TRBJ1-2
clone size: NA
V gene: TRBV6-1
D gene: NA
CDR3 DNA: TGTGCCAGCAGTGATACAGGGTTAGCTAACTATGGCTACACCTTC
CDR3 protein: CASSDTGLANYGYTF

J gene: TRBJ2-1
clone size: NA
V gene: TRBV19
D gene: NA
CDR3 DNA: TGTGCCAGTAGTCCCAGTGAGTGGGCTGAGCAGTTCTTC
CDR3 protein: CASSPSEWAEQFF

J gene: TRBJ1-4
clone size: NA
V gene: TRBV6-1
D gene: NA
CDR3 DNA: TGTGCCAGCAGTGAGGGGGTGGGGACACCCTATGAAAAACTGTTTTTT
CDR3 protein: CASSEGVGTPYEKLFF

J gene: TRBJ2-1
clone size: once
V gene: TRBV5-4
D gene: TRBD2
CDR3 DNA: TGTGCCAGCAGCACAGGACTAGCGGGATACAATGAGCAGTTCTTC
CDR3 protein: CASSTGLAGYNEQFF

J gene: TRBJ2-7
clone size: NA
V gene: TRBV6-5
D gene: TRBD2
CDR3 DNA: TGTGCCAGCAGCATGGAGGGAGGGCCCTACGAGCAGTACTTC
CDR3 protein: CASSMEGGPYEQYF

J gene: TRBJ2-7
clone size: NA
V gene: TRBV19
D gene: NA
CDR3 DNA: TGTGCCAGTAGCGACGACTATTCCTACGAGCAGTACTTC
CDR3 protein: CASSDDYSYEQYF

J gene: TRBJ1-2
clone size: NA
V gene: TRBV4-3
D gene: NA
CDR3 DNA: TGCGCCAGCAGAGAGGGGGGGAGCGGACAGGGCTACACCTTC
CDR3 protein: CASREGGSGQGYTF

J gene: TRBJ2-5
clone size: NA
V gene: TRBV19
D gene: TRBD2
CDR3 DNA: TGTGCCAGTAGCGATGAGGGTCTAGCGGGGGGCCCGGAGACCCAGTACTTC
CDR3 protein: CASSDEGLAGGPETQYF

J gene: TRBJ2-3
clone size: NA
V gene: TRBV4-1
D gene: NA
CDR3 DNA: TGCGCCAGCAGAACCGGGACTCGCCAAGATACGCAGTATTTT
CDR3 protein: CASRTGTRQDTQYF

J gene: TRBJ1-5
clone size: few
V gene: TRBV30
D gene: NA
CDR3 DNA: TGTGCCTGGAGTAGGCAGGTCAATCAGCCCCAGCATTTT
CDR3 protein: CAWSRQVNQPQHF

J gene: TRBJ2-1
clone size: NA
V gene: TRBV28
D gene: TRBD2
CDR3 DNA: TGTGCCAGCAGCTCCCTGGGAGCGGGAGTCTTCGATGAGCAGTTCTTC
CDR3 protein: CASSSLGAGVFDEQFF

J gene: TRBJ1-1
clone size: NA
V gene: TRBV29-1
D gene: NA
CDR3 DNA: TGCAGCGCCGCGGGGGCCTGGGACACTGAAGCTTTCTTT
CDR3 protein: CSAAGAWDTEAFF

J gene: TRBJ2-1
clone size: NA
V gene: TRBV10-3
D gene: NA
CDR3 DNA: TGTGCCATCAGTGAAAGGTCGACTAGTGGTAATGAGCAGTTCTTC
CDR3 protein: CAISERSTSGNEQFF

J gene: TRBJ1-6
clone size: once
V gene: TRBV5-1
D gene: TRBD1
CDR3 DNA: TGCGCCAGCAGCTTGCGACAGGGGGTGAATTCACCCCTCCACTTT
CDR3 protein: CASSLRQGVNSPLHF

J gene: TRBJ1-5
clone size: few
V gene: TRBV30
D gene: NA
CDR3 DNA: TGTGCCTGGGGCCGGGGCAATCAGCCCCAGCATTTT
CDR3 protein: CAWGRGNQPQHF

J gene: TRBJ1-3
clone size: NA
V gene: TRBV30
D gene: NA
CDR3 DNA: TGTGCCTGGAGTGTAGACAGGGGAAACACCATATATTTT
CDR3 protein: CAWSVDRGNTIYF

J gene: TRBJ2-3
clone size: NA
V gene: TRBV13
D gene: NA
CDR3 DNA: TGTGCCAGCAGCACGGACAGTACAGATACGCAGTATTTT
CDR3 protein: CASSTDSTDTQYF

J gene: TRBJ1-1
clone size: NA
V gene: TRBV6-1
D gene: NA
CDR3 DNA: TGTGCCAGCAGTGAAGCTCCAGGGCTCTTCAACACTGAAGCTTTCTTT
CDR3 protein: CASSEAPGLFNTEAFF